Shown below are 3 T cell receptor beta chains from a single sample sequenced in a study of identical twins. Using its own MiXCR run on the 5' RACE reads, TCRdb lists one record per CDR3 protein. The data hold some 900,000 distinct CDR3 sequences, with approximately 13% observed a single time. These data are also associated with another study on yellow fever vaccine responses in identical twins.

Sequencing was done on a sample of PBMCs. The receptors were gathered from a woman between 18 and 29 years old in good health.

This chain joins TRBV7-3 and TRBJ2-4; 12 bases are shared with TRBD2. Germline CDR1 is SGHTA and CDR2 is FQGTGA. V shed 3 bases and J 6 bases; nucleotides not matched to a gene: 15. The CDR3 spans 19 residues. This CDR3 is CASSLLPGTSGQGRNIQYF. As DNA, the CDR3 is TGTGCCAGCAGCTTGCTTCCCGGGACTAGCGGGCAAGGGAGAAACATTCAGTACTTC.

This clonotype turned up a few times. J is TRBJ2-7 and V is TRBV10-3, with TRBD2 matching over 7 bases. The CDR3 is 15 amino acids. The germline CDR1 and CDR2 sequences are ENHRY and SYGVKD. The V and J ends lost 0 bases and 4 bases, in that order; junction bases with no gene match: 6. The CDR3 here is CAISESRGIAYEQYF. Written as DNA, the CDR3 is TGTGCCATCAGTGAGTCGCGGGGGATCGCGTACGAGCAGTACTTC.

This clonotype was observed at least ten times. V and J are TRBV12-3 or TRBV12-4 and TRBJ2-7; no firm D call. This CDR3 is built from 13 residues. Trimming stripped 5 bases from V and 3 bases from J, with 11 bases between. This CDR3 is CASSARQLYEQYF. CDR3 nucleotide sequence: TGTGCCAGCAGTGCCAGACAACTCTACGAGCAGTACTTC.